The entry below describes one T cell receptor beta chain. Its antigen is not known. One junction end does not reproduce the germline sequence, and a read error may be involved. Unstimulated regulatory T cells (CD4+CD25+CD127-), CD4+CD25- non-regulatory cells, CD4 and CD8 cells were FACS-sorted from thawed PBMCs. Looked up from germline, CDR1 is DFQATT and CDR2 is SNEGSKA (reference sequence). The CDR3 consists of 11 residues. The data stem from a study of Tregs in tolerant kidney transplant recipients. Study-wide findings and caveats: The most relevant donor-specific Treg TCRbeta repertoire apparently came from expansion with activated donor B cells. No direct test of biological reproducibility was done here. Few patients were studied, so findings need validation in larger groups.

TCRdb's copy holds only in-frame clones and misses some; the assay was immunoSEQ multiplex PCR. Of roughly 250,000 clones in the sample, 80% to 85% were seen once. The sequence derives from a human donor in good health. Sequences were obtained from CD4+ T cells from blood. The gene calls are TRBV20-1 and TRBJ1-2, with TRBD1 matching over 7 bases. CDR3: CSARSTGADDF. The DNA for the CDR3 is TGCAGTGCTAGATCCACAGGGGCTGATGACTTC.